Listed here are 21 T cell receptor beta chains from one sample, sequenced in a study of neoadjuvant anti-PD-1 for oral cavity cancer. Documented time point: after neoadjuvant nivolumab, at surgical resection. TCRdb keeps only in-frame clones here, not all; method: immunoSEQ multiplex PCR. The table includes about 7,900 clones, 62% detected once. This specimen consisted of PBMCs, obtained after nivolumab (anti-PD-1) treatment. Receptor source: a person aged 35-80 years with oral cavity squamous cell carcinoma.

In its sample, this clone was seen a few times. The rearrangement joins TRBV27 to TRBJ2-2; TRBD1 aligns across 7 bases. The V gene end was trimmed by 0 bases and the J gene end by 6 bases; junction bases not matched to a gene: 4. This CDR3 is 15 amino acids long. CDR1 and CDR2 from the germline V gene are MNHEY and SMNVEV (reference sequence). CDR3 loop: CASSLSPQGPGELFF. CDR3 bases: TGTGCCAGCAGTTTATCCCCACAGGGGCCCGGGGAGCTGTTTTTT.

This clone has only one observation. This chain joins TRBV7-6 and TRBJ2-7; D tentatively reads TRBD1 or TRBD2 (6 bases each). CDR1 SGHVS and CDR2 FNYEAQ come from the germline V gene. V was trimmed by 1 base and J by 7 bases, leaving 11 bases between them. CDR3 size: 13 residues. The CDR3 protein is CASSLDREVEQYF. The CDR3 nucleotides are TGTGCCAGCAGCTTAGACAGGGAGGTAGAGCAGTACTTC.

This chain connects TRBV6-5 to TRBJ1-5; D uncertain. The CDR3 spans 15 residues. The V gene's germline CDR1 is MNHEY and CDR2 SVGAGI. V was clipped by 2 bases and J by 2 bases, with 10 bases between them. CDR3 region: CASSYRGSGNQPQHF. For the CDR3, the DNA is TGTGCCAGCAGTTACAGAGGTTCGGGCAATCAGCCCCAGCATTTT.

The chain employs TRBV10-1 and TRBJ2-7; TRBD1 might be the D (6 bases). This CDR3 has 13 amino acids. In germline, CDR1 is WNHNN, CDR2 SYGVQD (reference sequence). The V end was cut by 6 bases, the J end by 1 base, with 10 bases between. CDR3 coding DNA: TGCGCCAGCAGCGTGGACAGTTCCTACGAGCAGTACTTC. Amino acids: CASSVDSSYEQYF.

The CDR3 DNA follows: TGTGCCAGTAGCTTCCCCTACTATGGCTACACCTTC. Protein sequence: CASSFPYYGYTF. The V call is TRBV19, the J call TRBJ1-2; D remains ambiguous. This CDR3 comprises 12 residues. Trimming left V 6 bases short and J 3 bases short, with 8 bases between. Germline loops: CDR1 LNHDA, CDR2 SQIVND (reference sequence).

J is TRBJ1-1 and V is TRBV11-2; 7 bases fit TRBD1. J lost 1 base, V lost 5 bases, and 1 base had no gene match. There are 13 residues in the CDR3. Germline V gene lookup returns CDR1 SGHAT and CDR2 FQNNGV. CDR3 DNA: TGTGCCAGCAGCACAGGGGCGAACACTGAAGCTTTCTTT. It is translated as CASSTGANTEAFF.

This clone has only a few counts. The gene calls are TRBV18 and TRBJ1-5; D is ambiguous. Trimming cost V 5 bases and J 5 bases, with 10 bases left between them. There are 13 residues in the CDR3. Per germline, CDR1 KGHSH and CDR2 LQKENI. CDR3 nucleotide sequence: TGTGCCAGCTCAGCGGGGATCGATCAGCCCCAGCATTTT. Translating gives CASSAGIDQPQHF.

This clone was seen only a few times. The chain recombines TRBV2 with TRBJ2-3; D might be TRBD1 (6 bases). V lost 1 base, J lost 3 bases, and 8 bases lay in between. CDR3 length: 14 residues. CDR1 and CDR2 from the germline V gene are SNHLY and FYNNEI. The CDR3 DNA sequence: TGTGCCAGCAGTGAAGGGACAGCGACAGATACGCAGTATTTT. Its translation: CASSEGTATDTQYF.

The chain uses TRBV5-1 and TRBJ2-5, with 9 bases matching TRBD1. CDR1 and CDR2 from the germline V gene are SGHRS and YFSETQ. This CDR3 is 14 amino acids long. V dropped 7 bases and J dropped 5; count of bases not matched to a gene: 9. CDR3 sequence (DNA): TGCGCCAGCGGCGTAACAGGGGGCAGGGAGACCCAGTACTTC. The encoded protein is CASGVTGGRETQYF.

J is TRBJ1-1 and V is TRBV19; no definite D call. The CDR3 extends over 16 amino acids. Germline assignment: CDR1 LNHDA and CDR2 SQIVND (reference sequence). Trimming left V 7 bases short and J 2 bases short, with 20 bases between. Here the CDR3 reads CASTSRYARVNTEAFF. The CDR3 nucleotides read TGTGCCAGTACAAGCAGGTATGCGAGGGTAAACACTGAAGCTTTCTTT. Full variable domain (outside the CDR3, taken from reference TRBV19 and TRBJ1-1): DGGITQSPKYLFRKEGQNVTLSCEQNLNHDAMYWYRQDPGQGLRLIYYSQIVNDFQKGDIAEGYSVSREKKESFPLTVTSAQKNPTAFYLCASTSRYARVNTEAFFGQGTRLTVV.

Only one count was recorded for this clone. This sequence joins TRBV5-1 and TRBJ2-5; D possibly corresponds to TRBD2 (5 bases). Germline loops: CDR1 SGHRS, CDR2 YFSETQ. The CDR3 consists of 16 residues. With 0 bases removed from V and 7 bases from J, the gap between germline ends came to 19 bases. The CDR3 protein is CASSLGADQSGGTQYF. The CDR3, as DNA: TGCGCCAGCAGCTTGGGGGCGGATCAAAGTGGAGGGACCCAGTACTTC.

The chain links TRBV19 to TRBJ1-2, with 8 bases fitting TRBD1. Looked up from germline, CDR1 is LNHDA and CDR2 is SQIVND (reference sequence). The CDR3 contains 15 residues. J gave up 4 bases and V 1 base, and 5 bases lay outside the gene matches. The CDR3, as DNA: TGTGCCAGTAGTATAGGGCCAGGGGGCGCCTATGGCTACACCTTC. As protein: CASSIGPGGAYGYTF.

V and J are TRBV7-9 and TRBJ1-1, with no clear D. Germline loops: CDR1 SEHNR, CDR2 FQNEAQ (reference sequence). The CDR3 has 16 residues. V was pared by 7 bases and J by 0 bases, with 18 bases between. In DNA, the CDR3 is TGTGCCAGCATTGGACCCCGGGTTGGAATGAACACTGAAGCTTTCTTT. Residues: CASIGPRVGMNTEAFF.

V and J are TRBV6-5 and TRBJ1-6; D call uncertain. CDR3 length: 16 amino acids. Germline values: CDR1 MNHEY, CDR2 SVGAGI. Trimming took 1 base from V and 5 from J, leaving 12 bases between them. CDR3 sequence: CASSYFGEIHNSPLHF. The CDR3 DNA reads TGTGCCAGCAGTTACTTTGGGGAAATCCATAATTCACCCCTCCACTTT.

The rearrangement joins TRBV11-2 to TRBJ2-1; TRBD1 is a possible D gene (6 bases). Germline-derived CDR1 and CDR2 are SGHAT and FQNNGV. The CDR3 extends over 16 amino acids. Trimming took 5 bases from V and 4 from J, leaving 18 bases between them. The CDR3 nucleotides are TGTGCCAGCAGCGACCAGGACAGAGAATCATACAATGAGCAGTTCTTC. As protein: CASSDQDRESYNEQFF.

The chain employs TRBV11-2 and TRBJ1-2; D is unresolved. Per the germline V gene, CDR1 is SGHAT and CDR2 is FQNNGV. The CDR3 totals 16 residues. V shed 6 bases and J shed 0 bases, with 17 bases lying between them. This chain's CDR3 is CASRSLGNLANYGYTF. DNA of the CDR3: TGTGCCAGCAGATCCCTTGGGAACCTAGCTAACTATGGCTACACCTTC. Variable domain in full (rest from reference TRBV11-2 and TRBJ1-2): EAGVAQSPRYKIIEKRQSVAFWCNPISGHATLYWYQQILGQGPKLLIQFQNNGVVDDSQLPKDRFSAERLKGVDSTLKIQPAKLEDSAVYLCASRSLGNLANYGYTFGSGTRLTVV.

The V gene is TRBV10-3, the J gene TRBJ2-3, with 8 bases that match TRBD2. V shed 0 bases, J shed 2 bases, and the junction held 10 bases outside the gene matches. CDR1 is ENHRY, CDR2 SYGVKD, per germline. The CDR3 length is 18 residues. Here the CDR3 reads CAISESAGGGGYTDTQYF. CDR3 nucleotide sequence: TGTGCCATCAGTGAGTCCGCCGGCGGCGGGGGGTACACAGATACGCAGTATTTT.

This chain joins TRBV4-3 and TRBJ2-7; tentative D call: TRBD2 (6 bases). CDR3 length equals 15 residues. Germline assignment: CDR1 LGHNA and CDR2 YSLEER. Trimming took off 2 bases at V and 2 bases at J, with 13 bases between the two ends. In nucleotides, the CDR3 is TGCGCCAGCAGCCAAAGGGTTTCGGGGGCCTACGAGCAGTACTTC. It translates to CASSQRVSGAYEQYF.

This clone was observed a few times. The V call is TRBV10-1, the J call TRBJ1-2; D possibly corresponds to TRBD1 (6 bases). V lost 4 bases, J lost 8 bases, and 14 bases lay in between. The CDR3 has 13 residues. CDR1 is WNHNN, CDR2 SYGVQD, per germline (reference sequence). Written as DNA, the CDR3 is TGCGCCAGCAGTGCCACAGGGAGTTACGGCTACACCTTC. Translated, it gives CASSATGSYGYTF.

The J gene is TRBJ2-3, the V gene TRBV5-4, with 7 nucleotides matching TRBD1. The CDR3 contains 15 residues. V trimming: 6 bases; J trimming: 6 bases; junction bases outside the gene matches: 13. The germline CDR1 and CDR2 sequences are SGHNT and YYREEE (reference sequence). CDR3 DNA sequence: TGTGCCAGCACCTTAGATGAAGGGGGCGGCGATACGCAGTATTTT. It is translated as CASTLDEGGGDTQYF.

The V gene is TRBV10-3, the J gene TRBJ1-6; no definite D call. Trimming stripped 8 bases from V and 0 bases from J, with 23 bases between. Germline V gene lookup returns CDR1 ENHRY and CDR2 SYGVKD. The CDR3 runs to 19 residues. CDR3 nucleotides: TGTGCCATCCCGATCGGACCGGCAGACGAAAGCTCCTATAATTCACCCCTCCACTTT. It translates to CAIPIGPADESSYNSPLHF.